A selection of T cell receptor beta chains follows, all from one sample in a study of blood T cell repertoires in COVID-19. The table came from immunoSEQ multiplex PCR; TCRdb's copy has only in-frame clones and leaves some out. The repertoire consists of 150,000 or so clones, with around 86% occurring once and the leading ten covering over 10%. Sequencing used peripheral blood. These receptors were obtained from a man aged 65 to 85 who had recovered from COVID-19. The CDR3 runs from the conserved cysteine through the conserved F or W. Each record gives: V gene, J gene, CDR3 protein.

V gene: TRBV23-1
J gene: TRBJ2-5
CDR3 protein: CASSLPGLAVQETQYF

V gene: TRBV7-9
J gene: TRBJ2-3
CDR3 protein: CASSPTGLAGDSDTQYF

V gene: TRBV10-3
J gene: TRBJ2-5
CDR3 protein: CATKHGDQIETQYF

V gene: TRBV2
J gene: TRBJ2-5
CDR3 protein: CASRVTSQQETQYF

V gene: TRBV24-1
J gene: TRBJ2-1
CDR3 protein: CATSDLTSDSYNEQFF

V gene: TRBV7-9
J gene: TRBJ1-1
CDR3 protein: CASSLTGTGGPEAFF

V gene: TRBV5-1
J gene: TRBJ2-5
CDR3 protein: CASSLQGQETQYF

V gene: TRBV6-4
J gene: TRBJ1-1
CDR3 protein: CASSEVEGTEAFF

V gene: TRBV7-9
J gene: TRBJ2-7
CDR3 protein: CASSPSGTYEQYF

V gene: TRBV6-6
J gene: TRBJ2-7
CDR3 protein: CASSSSDRGSAYEQYF

V gene: TRBV18
J gene: TRBJ2-7
CDR3 protein: CASSPRTDRFDEQYF

V gene: TRBV18
J gene: TRBJ2-1
CDR3 protein: CASSPAGADEQFF

V gene: TRBV29-1
J gene: TRBJ2-1
CDR3 protein: CSVVGLAVYNEQFF

V gene: TRBV19
J gene: TRBJ2-1
CDR3 protein: CASSIDLGVDGNEQFF

V gene: TRBV12-5
J gene: TRBJ2-5
CDR3 protein: CASGSRDRGLETQYF

V gene: TRBV15
J gene: TRBJ2-1
CDR3 protein: CATRGLPYNEQFF

V gene: TRBV12-5
J gene: TRBJ2-2
CDR3 protein: CASGSLNSGELFF

V gene: TRBV7-2
J gene: TRBJ2-5
CDR3 protein: CASSLGGGETQYF

V gene: TRBV2
J gene: TRBJ2-1
CDR3 protein: CAGTPGGSPYNEQFF

V gene: TRBV5-1
J gene: TRBJ2-3
CDR3 protein: CASSFGTASTDTQYF

V gene: TRBV4-1
J gene: TRBJ1-5
CDR3 protein: CASSQFPGTGNQPQHF

V gene: TRBV6-5
J gene: TRBJ1-3
CDR3 protein: CASSYLGQGNTIYF

V gene: TRBV15
J gene: TRBJ2-7
CDR3 protein: CATSRAGGGYEQYF

V gene: TRBV19
J gene: TRBJ1-2
CDR3 protein: CASSPGGGNGYTF

V gene: TRBV4-3
J gene: TRBJ2-5
CDR3 protein: CASSQEGHGETQYF

V gene: TRBV7-6
J gene: TRBJ1-4
CDR3 protein: CASSYNTGTNEKLFF

V gene: TRBV28
J gene: TRBJ1-1
CDR3 protein: CASSSSGAAFF

V gene: TRBV28
J gene: TRBJ1-5
CDR3 protein: CASSLGGYNQPQHF

V gene: TRBV6-1
J gene: TRBJ2-7
CDR3 protein: CASSEIVFLEQYF

V gene: TRBV18
J gene: TRBJ2-2
CDR3 protein: CASSPTRDSDTGELFF

V gene: TRBV28
J gene: TRBJ1-2
CDR3 protein: CASSLGAAGVVGYTF

V gene: TRBV4-1
J gene: TRBJ1-4
CDR3 protein: CASSQALGGAYEKLFF